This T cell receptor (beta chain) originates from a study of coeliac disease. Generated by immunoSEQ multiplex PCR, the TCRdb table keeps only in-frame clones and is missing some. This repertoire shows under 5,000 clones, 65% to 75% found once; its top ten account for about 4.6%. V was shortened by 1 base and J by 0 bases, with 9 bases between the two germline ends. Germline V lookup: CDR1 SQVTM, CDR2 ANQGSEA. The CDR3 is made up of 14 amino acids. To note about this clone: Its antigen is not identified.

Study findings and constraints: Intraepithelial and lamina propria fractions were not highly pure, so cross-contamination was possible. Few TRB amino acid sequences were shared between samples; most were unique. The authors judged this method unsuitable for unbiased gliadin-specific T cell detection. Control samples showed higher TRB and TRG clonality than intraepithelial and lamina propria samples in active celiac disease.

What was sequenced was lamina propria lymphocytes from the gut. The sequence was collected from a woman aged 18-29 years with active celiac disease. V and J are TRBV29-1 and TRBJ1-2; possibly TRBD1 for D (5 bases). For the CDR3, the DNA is TGCAGCGTTGAAGGGAGGGGTACTAACTATGGCTACACCTTC. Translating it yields CSVEGRGTNYGYTF.